This T cell receptor (beta chain) was recovered during a study of T cell changes during pregnancy in multiple sclerosis (dated by TCRdb to between 2018 and 2021). Regarding the complete study: Changes in the T cell repertoire over the course of pregnancy were examined in this study in women with multiple sclerosis.

Of note for this clone: This clone's antigen is unknown. The input lacks base qualities; no much larger clone sits a single base away.

Library creation used the immunoSEQ multiplex PCR assay. Not all clones reach the TCRdb copy of this immuneACCESS table, which keeps in-frame sequences only. Checked studies attribute under half of the gap to unresolved V genes and leave the rest unexplained. Here the sample has around 22,000 clones; approximately 89% occur a single time. Jointly, the top ten make up roughly 0.68% of the sample. Counted from cysteine to phenylalanine, this CDR3 has 14 amino acids. Just the 42-base CDR3 DNA is kept, in frame starting at base 1. From a lookup of the germline V gene (reference sequence), CDR1 and CDR2 are MNHEY and SMNVEV. V loses 4 bases, J loses 3 bases, and the germline ends lie 10 bases apart.

The V and J segments used are TRBV27 and TRBJ2-1; matching of 5 bases hints at TRBD2 as the D gene. This TCR was sampled from a female donor in good health, enrolled as a control in a pregnancy study. Material: CD4+ T cells from peripheral blood mononuclear cells, obtained after pregnancy. CDR3 sequence: CASSSPGIYNEQFF. The DNA reads as follows: TGTGCCAGCAGTTCCCCCGGGATCTACAATGAGCAGTTCTTC.